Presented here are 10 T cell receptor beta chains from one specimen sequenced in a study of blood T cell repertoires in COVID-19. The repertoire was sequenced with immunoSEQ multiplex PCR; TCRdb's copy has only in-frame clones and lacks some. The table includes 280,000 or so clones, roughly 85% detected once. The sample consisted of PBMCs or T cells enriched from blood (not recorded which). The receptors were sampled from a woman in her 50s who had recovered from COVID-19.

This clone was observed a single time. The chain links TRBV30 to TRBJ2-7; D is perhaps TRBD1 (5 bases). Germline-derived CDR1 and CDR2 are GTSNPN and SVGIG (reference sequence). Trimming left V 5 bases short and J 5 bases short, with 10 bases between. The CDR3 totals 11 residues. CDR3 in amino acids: CAWGRGHEQYF. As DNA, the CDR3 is TGTGCCTGGGGAAGGGGCCACGAGCAGTACTTC.

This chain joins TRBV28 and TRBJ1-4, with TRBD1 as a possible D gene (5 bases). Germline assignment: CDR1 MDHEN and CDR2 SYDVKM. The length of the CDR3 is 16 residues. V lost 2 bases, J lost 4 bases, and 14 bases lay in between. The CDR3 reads CASSLILGTGNEKLFF. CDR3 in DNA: TGTGCCAGCAGTTTAATCTTGGGGACTGGTAATGAAAAACTGTTTTTT.

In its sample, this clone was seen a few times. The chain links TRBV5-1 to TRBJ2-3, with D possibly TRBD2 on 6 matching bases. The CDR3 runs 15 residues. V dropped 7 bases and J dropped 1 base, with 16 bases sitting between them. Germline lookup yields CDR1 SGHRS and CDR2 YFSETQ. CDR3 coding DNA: TGCGCCAGCGACCTACAAGGAGGGGGCACAGATACGCAGTATTTT. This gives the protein CASDLQGGGTDTQYF.

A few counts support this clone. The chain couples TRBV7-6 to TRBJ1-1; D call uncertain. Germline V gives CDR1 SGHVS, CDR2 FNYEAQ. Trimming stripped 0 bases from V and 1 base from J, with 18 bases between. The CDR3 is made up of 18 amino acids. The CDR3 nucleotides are TGTGCCAGCAGCTTAGCCATGCGGGAAAGTACGGCGAACACTGAAGCTTTCTTT. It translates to CASSLAMRESTANTEAFF.

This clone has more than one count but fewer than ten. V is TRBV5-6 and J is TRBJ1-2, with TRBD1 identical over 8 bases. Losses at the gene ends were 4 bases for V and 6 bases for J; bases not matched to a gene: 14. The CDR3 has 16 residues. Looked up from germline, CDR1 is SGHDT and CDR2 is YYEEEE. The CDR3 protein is CASSPYSDRGRNGYTF. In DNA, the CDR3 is TGTGCCAGCAGCCCCTACTCCGACAGGGGAAGAAATGGCTACACCTTC.

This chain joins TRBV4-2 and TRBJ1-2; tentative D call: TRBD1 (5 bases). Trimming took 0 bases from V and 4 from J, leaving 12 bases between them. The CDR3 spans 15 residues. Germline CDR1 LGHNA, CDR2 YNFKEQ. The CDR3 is CASSQEIGAAYGYTF. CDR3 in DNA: TGTGCCAGCAGCCAAGAAATTGGGGCGGCCTATGGCTACACCTTC.

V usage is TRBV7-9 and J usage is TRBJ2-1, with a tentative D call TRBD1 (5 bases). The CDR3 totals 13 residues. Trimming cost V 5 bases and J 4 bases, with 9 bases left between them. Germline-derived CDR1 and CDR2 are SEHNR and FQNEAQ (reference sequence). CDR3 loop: CASSIDRYNEQFF. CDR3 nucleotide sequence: TGTGCCAGCAGCATCGACAGATACAATGAGCAGTTCTTC.

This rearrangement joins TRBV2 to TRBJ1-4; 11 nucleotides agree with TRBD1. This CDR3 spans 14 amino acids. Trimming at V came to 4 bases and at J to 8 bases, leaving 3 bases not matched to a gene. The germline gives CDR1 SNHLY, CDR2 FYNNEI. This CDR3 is CASSGTGGNEKLFF. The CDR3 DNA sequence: TGTGCCAGCAGTGGGACAGGGGGCAACGAAAAACTGTTTTTT. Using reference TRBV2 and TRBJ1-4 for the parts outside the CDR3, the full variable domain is EPEVTQTPSHQVTQMGQEVILRCVPISNHLYFYWYRQILGQKVEFLVSFYNNEISEKSEIFDDQFSVERPDGSNFTLKIRSTKLEDSAMYFCASSGTGGNEKLFFGSGTQLSVL.

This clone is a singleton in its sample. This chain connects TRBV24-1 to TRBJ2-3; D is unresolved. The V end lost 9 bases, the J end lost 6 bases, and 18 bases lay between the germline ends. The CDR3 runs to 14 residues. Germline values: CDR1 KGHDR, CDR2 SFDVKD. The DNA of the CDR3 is TGTGCCACCTCCGGGTCCGGCGTTTTGGATACGCAGTATTTT. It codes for CATSGSGVLDTQYF.

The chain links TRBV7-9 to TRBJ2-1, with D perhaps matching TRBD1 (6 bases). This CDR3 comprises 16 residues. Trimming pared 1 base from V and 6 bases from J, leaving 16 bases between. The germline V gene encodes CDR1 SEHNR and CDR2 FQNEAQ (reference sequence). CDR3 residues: CASSLGTAEQTNEQFF. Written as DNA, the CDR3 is TGTGCCAGCAGCTTAGGGACAGCCGAACAAACCAATGAGCAGTTCTTC.